This note documents a single T cell receptor (beta chain) sequence. The antigen it binds to is not known. Per-base qualities were not stored, and no clone one base away is much larger. The sample originates from a study of T cell responses to AZD1222 COVID-19 vaccine (dated by TCRdb to the early 2020s). Regarding the study in general: AZD1222 recipients with second doses at about 4 weeks or about 12 weeks were pooled, because spike-specific TCR depth and breadth did not differ between schedules. A total of approximately 250 trial participants underwent TCR sequencing, of whom under 220 had received two doses of AZD1222 and 26 had received two doses of the MenACWY control vaccine. Enrollment into the trials was organized by age into subgroups of 18-55, 56-69 and 70-plus years, and those subgroups contained roughly 160, 29 and 62 TCR-sequenced participants, respectively. The full study reports these points: In the small 56-69-year group, the increase in depth fell short of significance, most likely because of low power. Reportedly, almost half of the unique spike-specific TCRs recognized epitopes lying outside the regions that are mutated in the B.1.351 and B.1.1.7 variants. After two AZD1222 doses, spike-specific TCR breadth and depth were significantly higher than at day 0 and than in MenACWY recipients. Conclusions about previously exposed vaccinees are limited because only five to seven AZD1222 recipients were SARS-CoV-2 seropositive at baseline. Because no samples from the day 14 peak response were available, repertoires could be characterized only after the peak T cell response. CD4 TCRs associated with the vaccine covered the entire spike protein, and the dominant responses were in regions 160-218 and 743-854. Participants were mostly white British and included more females than males, and it was suggested by the authors that clonal diversity may have been underestimated.

In the paper's terms, the time point label means: baseline before first vaccination. Vaccinee samples were obtained from the UK trials COV001 and COV002, which included a single-blind randomized controlled phase 2/3 trial of AZD1222 (ChAdOx1 nCoV-19) in healthy adults. Trial participant PBMC samples were collected at day 0 and day 28 after the second dose for TCRbeta chain sequencing. V is reduced by 2 bases and J by 3 bases, leaving a spacing of 16 bases between them. Sequences MNHEY (CDR1) and SMNVEV (CDR2) are obtained from the germline V gene (reference sequence). From its cysteine to its phenylalanine, the CDR3 spans 16 amino acids. The only DNA kept is the CDR3, 48 bases in frame from the first base. The CDR3 regions of human TCRbeta chains were analyzed by immunosequencing. In the original analysis: TCRs in the repertoires were compared against a reference library of SARS-CoV-2-specific TCRs that had been generated with the MIRA antigen-specificity platform. Breadth was defined as the fraction of unique TCRs that were SARS-CoV-2-associated, and depth was defined as the fraction of total T cells that were SARS-CoV-2-associated. Using the MIRA data, every spike-specific TCR was mapped to the spike region that the TCR reacted to and assigned to either a CD4 or a CD8 class. Log10-transformed breadth and depth values were compared by one-way ANOVA with Sidak's multiple comparisons tests. As stored in TCRdb, this immuneACCESS dataset retains in-frame rearrangements with V and J assigned. A fraction of the clones does not appear; measured against another copy, unresolved V genes explain less than half of the discrepancy, and the remainder lacks a known reason. The V and J calls and clone size come from that table; D and trimming were worked out from the DNA. This sample comprises about 56,000 clones, approximately 85% of them detected only once. Over 13% of the sample belongs to the ten largest clones.

The TCR comes from an adult in good health. The sequenced sample was peripheral blood, obtained on day 0 of AZD1222 vaccination. The chain links TRBV27 with TRBJ1-2; a weak D assignment points to TRBD1 (6 bases agree). The CDR3 region has the sequence CASSLNRNREDYGYTF. The bases read TGTGCCAGCAGTTTAAATCGTAACAGGGAGGACTATGGCTACACCTTC.